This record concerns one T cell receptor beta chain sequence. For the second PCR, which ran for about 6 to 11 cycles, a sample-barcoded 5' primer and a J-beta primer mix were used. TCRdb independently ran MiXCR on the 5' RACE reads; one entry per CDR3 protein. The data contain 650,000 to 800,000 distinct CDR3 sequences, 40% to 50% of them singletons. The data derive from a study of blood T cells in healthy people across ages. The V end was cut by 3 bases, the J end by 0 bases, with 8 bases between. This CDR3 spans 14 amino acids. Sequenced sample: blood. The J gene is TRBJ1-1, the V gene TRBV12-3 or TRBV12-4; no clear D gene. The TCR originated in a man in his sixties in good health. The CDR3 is CASSFQKMNTEAFF. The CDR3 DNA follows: TGTGCCAGCAGTTTTCAGAAAATGAACACTGAAGCTTTCTTT.